This T cell receptor (beta chain) was sequenced in a study of cytomegalovirus exposure and HLA in healthy donors. The V gene's germline CDR1 is SEHNR and CDR2 FQNEAQ (reference sequence). V lost 3 bases and J lost 1, with 12 bases in between. The CDR3 runs 15 residues. The PCR employed 60 Vbeta primers together with 13 Jbeta primers. Measured with immunoSEQ multiplex PCR; TCRdb has only the in-frame clones, and not every one. The sample has about 160,000 clones; about two thirds are singletons. The TCR originated in a woman aged 25 to 39 in good health and CMV-seronegative. Material for sequencing was PBMCs. The chain recombines TRBV7-9 with TRBJ1-1; D remains ambiguous. The CDR3 coding sequence is TGTGCCAGCAGCTTGAAAAGGCTAGGGAACACTGAAGCTTTCTTT. It yields the protein CASSLKRLGNTEAFF.